This entry lists 30 T cell receptor beta chains sequenced from one sample in a study of glioma-infiltrating T cells after dendritic cell vaccination. Sequenced by immunoSEQ multiplex PCR; TCRdb stores in-frame clones only, minus some. The sample holds approximately 92,000 clones, around 80% seen once. Documented time point: after dendritic cell vaccination, including at tumor progression/relapse. This sample comprised blood, obtained after dendritic cell vaccination. The receptors derive from a human donor with glioblastoma.

This sequence joins TRBV19 and TRBJ1-5; maybe TRBD1 (5 bases). Germline CDR1 is LNHDA and CDR2 is SQIVND (reference sequence). V gave up 2 bases and J gave up 0 bases, with 5 bases separating them. The CDR3 loop spans 14 amino acids. CDR3: CASSIQGSNQPQHF. Written as DNA, the CDR3 is TGTGCCAGTAGTATACAGGGTAGCAATCAGCCCCAGCATTTT.

V usage is TRBV5-1 and J usage is TRBJ2-1, with 8 bases matching TRBD2. The germline CDR1 and CDR2 sequences are SGHRS and YFSETQ. This CDR3 has 16 amino acids. J was trimmed by 7 bases and V by 0 bases; bases with no gene match: 9. The CDR3 sequence: CASSLGGTSSVNEQFF. The CDR3 DNA sequence: TGCGCCAGCAGCTTGGGGGGGACTAGTTCAGTGAATGAGCAGTTCTTC.

J is TRBJ2-7 and V is TRBV11-2; D not resolved. CDR1 is SGHAT and CDR2 is FQNNGV in the germline V gene. The CDR3 spans 13 residues. The V end lost 6 bases, the J end lost 3 bases, and 12 bases lay between the germline ends. CDR3 DNA: TGTGCCAGCAGTCGAGAAGAAAACTACGAGCAGTACTTC. It translates to CASSREENYEQYF.

The chain couples TRBV20-1 to TRBJ2-5; tentatively, D is TRBD2 (5 bases). The CDR3 runs to 11 residues. Germline CDR1 and CDR2: DFQATT and SNEGSKA (reference sequence). Trimming pared 3 bases from V and 3 bases from J, leaving 5 bases between. CDR3 residues: CSASGEETQYF. The CDR3 nucleotides read TGCAGTGCTAGCGGGGAAGAGACCCAGTACTTC.

This clone came up once. The V call is TRBV5-1, the J call TRBJ2-7; D might be TRBD1 (5 bases). The V gene lost 3 bases and the J gene lost 3 bases, with 19 bases spanning the gap. This CDR3 spans 16 amino acids. CDR1 SGHRS and CDR2 YFSETQ come from the germline V gene. The CDR3 protein is CASSYDSRAPNYEQYF. CDR3 nucleotide sequence: TGCGCCAGCAGCTACGACAGCCGAGCGCCTAACTACGAGCAGTACTTC.

The genes are TRBV28 and TRBJ2-3, with D maybe TRBD2 (5 bases). Germline V gene sequence: CDR1 MDHEN, CDR2 SYDVKM. Deletions cut 7 bases from V and 1 base from J, with 18 bases between. The CDR3 is 16 residues long. Written as DNA, the CDR3 is TGTGCCAGCACATTTTCAAGGACTCAAGGCACAGATACGCAGTATTTT. Its translation is CASTFSRTQGTDTQYF.

The V gene is TRBV4-1, the J gene TRBJ2-3; D is possibly TRBD2 (6 bases). Germline CDR1 MGHRA, CDR2 YSYEKL. V was cut by 5 bases and J by 7 bases, with 13 bases left in between. This CDR3 comprises 13 residues. In DNA, the CDR3 is TGCGCCAGCAGCATACCGGGACTGTATACGCAGTATTTT. Protein sequence: CASSIPGLYTQYF.

The rearrangement joins TRBV18 to TRBJ1-5; D may be TRBD1 (5 bases). The CDR3 is 14 residues long. Trimming took 3 bases from V and 5 from J, leaving 11 bases between them. Germline V gene lookup returns CDR1 KGHSH and CDR2 LQKENI. The CDR3, as DNA: TGTGCCAGCTCACCCAGGGAGGGCGATCAGCCCCAGCATTTT. This sequence encodes CASSPREGDQPQHF.

The V gene is TRBV7-9, the J gene TRBJ2-5, with D possibly TRBD2 on 6 matching bases. The CDR3 has 15 residues. In germline, CDR1 is SEHNR, CDR2 FQNEAQ (reference sequence). With 6 bases removed from V and 2 bases from J, the gap between germline ends came to 16 bases. CDR3 sequence: CASSPGWDLQETQYF. The DNA of the CDR3 is TGTGCCAGCAGTCCGGGATGGGACTTGCAAGAGACCCAGTACTTC.

The chain joins TRBV11-2 to TRBJ2-2, with 8 bases aligning to TRBD2. Per the germline V gene, CDR1 is SGHAT and CDR2 is FQNNGV. The CDR3 totals 14 residues. Trimming at V came to 1 base and at J to 5 bases, leaving 0 bases not matched to a gene. The CDR3 region has the DNA TGTGCCAGCAGCTTAGCGGGGGGGACCGGGGAGCTGTTTTTT. Its protein is CASSLAGGTGELFF. The variable domain in full, with the rest retrieved from reference TRBV11-2 and TRBJ2-2, is EAGVAQSPRYKIIEKRQSVAFWCNPISGHATLYWYQQILGQGPKLLIQFQNNGVVDDSQLPKDRFSAERLKGVDSTLKIQPAKLEDSAVYLCASSLAGGTGELFFGEGSRLTVL.

This sequence joins TRBV2 and TRBJ2-1; TRBD2 matches at 7 bases. J lost 7 bases, V lost 9 bases, and 12 bases had no gene match. Germline V lookup: CDR1 SNHLY, CDR2 FYNNEI. There are 14 residues in the CDR3. CDR3 nucleotides: TGTGCCAGTTGGAGGGGAGGGCCGGATAATGAGCAGTTCTTC. Amino acids: CASWRGGPDNEQFF. The whole variable domain, remainder taken from reference TRBV2 and TRBJ2-1, is EPEVTQTPSHQVTQMGQEVILRCVPISNHLYFYWYRQILGQKVEFLVSFYNNEISEKSEIFDDQFSVERPDGSNFTLKIRSTKLEDSAMYFCASWRGGPDNEQFFGPGTRLTVL.

The chain links TRBV19 to TRBJ1-2; a weak D match, TRBD1 (5 bases). The V end was cut by 10 bases, the J end by 11 bases, with 26 bases between. CDR1 and CDR2 (germline): LNHDA, SQIVND (reference sequence). The CDR3 covers 14 residues. This CDR3 reads CATSASGQGQAYTF. CDR3 coding DNA: TGTGCCACCAGTGCCTCCGGGCAGGGTCAGGCATACACCTTC. Full variable domain (missing parts from reference TRBV19 and TRBJ1-2): DGGITQSPKYLFRKEGQNVTLSCEQNLNHDAMYWYRQDPGQGLRLIYYSQIVNDFQKGDIAEGYSVSREKKESFPLTVTSAQKNPTAFYLCATSASGQGQAYTFGSGTRLTVV.

The count of this clone is one. The chain combines TRBV28 with TRBJ2-3; a possible D gene is TRBD2 (5 bases). The germline CDR1 and CDR2 sequences are MDHEN and SYDVKM. The CDR3 has 12 residues. Trimming took off 3 bases at V and 8 bases at J, with 9 bases between the two ends. CDR3 residues: CASSFVGSTQYF. Written as DNA, the CDR3 is TGTGCCAGCAGTTTTGTAGGGAGTACGCAGTATTTT.

The chain is built from TRBV9 and TRBJ1-4; 7 bases are shared with TRBD1. V shed 4 bases, J shed 4 bases, and the junction held 19 bases outside the gene matches. The CDR3 length is 19 residues. The germline V gene has CDR1 SGDLS and CDR2 YYNGEE. The CDR3: CASSPHPRGQARSNEKLFF. CDR3 DNA: TGTGCCAGCAGCCCCCATCCGAGGGGGCAGGCGAGGAGTAATGAAAAACTGTTTTTT.

In its sample, this clone was seen a few times. This chain joins TRBV27 and TRBJ1-3; D perhaps matches TRBD1 (5 bases). Germline V gene lookup returns CDR1 MNHEY and CDR2 SMNVEV (reference sequence). The CDR3 totals 13 residues. The V end lost 9 bases, the J end lost 0 bases, and 9 bases lay between the germline ends. In DNA form, the CDR3 reads TGTGCCAGTGACAGATGCTCTGGAAACACCATATATTTT. Translated, it gives CASDRCSGNTIYF.

The J gene is TRBJ2-2, the V gene TRBV18, with D perhaps matching TRBD2 (5 bases). The germline CDR1 and CDR2 sequences are KGHSH and LQKENI. The CDR3 has 14 residues. Trimming took off 1 base at V and 4 bases at J, with 7 bases between the two ends. The CDR3 reads CASSPLASTGELFF. The CDR3 bases are TGTGCCAGCTCACCACTAGCGAGCACCGGGGAGCTGTTTTTT.

V gene TRBV6-5 combines with J gene TRBJ1-1; the D is unclear. The CDR3 contains 14 residues. Germline V gene sequence: CDR1 MNHEY, CDR2 SVGAGI. Trimming pared 6 bases from V and 1 base from J, leaving 12 bases between. The CDR3 loop reads CASSVGIPNTEAFF. In nucleotides, the CDR3 is TGTGCCAGCAGCGTCGGGATACCGAACACTGAAGCTTTCTTT.

This clone came up once. V gene TRBV28 combines with J gene TRBJ2-1, with 7 bases that match TRBD2. Trimming at V came to 2 bases and at J to 8 bases, leaving 3 bases not matched to a gene. Germline lookup yields CDR1 MDHEN and CDR2 SYDVKM. The CDR3 extends over 13 amino acids. This CDR3 is CASSLAGRDEQFF. The CDR3 DNA reads TGTGCCAGCAGTTTAGCAGGGAGGGATGAGCAGTTCTTC.

The chain couples TRBV5-4 to TRBJ2-5; 8 positions agree with TRBD2. With the DNA end fitting TRBJ2-7 better, the J assignment may be wrong. The CDR3 sequence is 13 residues long. Germline values: CDR1 SGHNT, CDR2 YYREEE (reference sequence). The DNA for the CDR3 is TGTGCCAGCAGCTGGGGACTAGGTAACGAGCAGTACTTC. It codes for CASSWGLGNEQYF.

The chain recombines TRBV7-9 with TRBJ1-3, with unresolved D. The germline V and J ends were trimmed by 3 bases and 4 bases, with 16 bases remaining between them. Germline CDR1 and CDR2: SEHNR and FQNEAQ (reference sequence). This CDR3 contains 16 residues. The CDR3 coding sequence is TGTGCCAGCAGCTTGGGTATGGCAGGCCTAGGAAACACCATATATTTT. Amino acid sequence: CASSLGMAGLGNTIYF.

This chain links TRBV6-5 with TRBJ2-7; 9 bases line up with TRBD1. The CDR3 is 14 amino acids. Trimming cost V 6 bases and J 5 bases; bases outside gene matches: 8. From germline, CDR1 is MNHEY and CDR2 SVGAGI. The CDR3 DNA is TGTGCCAGCAGCTGGTCCGGGACAGGGAACGAGCAGTACTTC. It translates to CASSWSGTGNEQYF.

This rearrangement joins TRBV15 to TRBJ1-2; D unclear. The CDR3 totals 13 residues. V was trimmed by 0 bases and J by 4 bases, leaving 6 bases between them. CDR1 is LNHNV, CDR2 YYDKDF, per germline (reference sequence). The CDR3 region is CATSRDTGYGYTF. CDR3 in DNA: TGTGCCACCAGCAGAGATACGGGCTATGGCTACACCTTC.

The rearrangement links TRBV5-1 to TRBJ2-2; D is undetermined. The CDR3 covers 15 residues. V was pared by 2 bases and J by 4 bases, with 12 bases between. Germline V gene data show CDR1 as SGHRS and CDR2 as YFSETQ. Written as DNA, the CDR3 is TGCGCCAGCAGCTTTAGTGGTCGAGGCACCGGGGAGCTGTTTTTT. Protein: CASSFSGRGTGELFF.

V gene TRBV7-6 combines with J gene TRBJ1-1; D call uncertain. The germline gives CDR1 SGHVS, CDR2 FNYEAQ. The CDR3 is made up of 13 amino acids. V lost 8 bases and J lost 0, with 10 bases in between. CDR3 DNA: TGTGCCAGCGGTGCGGACTTGAACACTGAAGCTTTCTTT. Protein: CASGADLNTEAFF.

The chain recombines TRBV5-1 with TRBJ1-1; D unclear. Germline lookup yields CDR1 SGHRS and CDR2 YFSETQ. The V end lost 5 bases, the J end lost 1 base, and 9 bases lay between the germline ends. The CDR3 has 13 residues. CDR3: CASSNPQNTEAFF. The CDR3 DNA is TGCGCCAGCAGTAATCCACAGAACACTGAAGCTTTCTTT.

The V and J genes are TRBV9 and TRBJ2-2; 11 bases map to TRBD2. J was trimmed by 6 bases and V by 4 bases; bases with no gene match: 8. The CDR3 extends over 16 amino acids. Germline assignment: CDR1 SGDLS and CDR2 YYNGEE. DNA of the CDR3: TGTGCCAGCAGCTCCAGTTCTAGCGGGAGGCCCGGGGAGCTGTTTTTT. Translating gives CASSSSSSGRPGELFF. The complete variable domain, with remaining parts taken from reference TRBV9 and TRBJ2-2, reads DSGVTQTPKHLITATGQRVTLRCSPRSGDLSVYWYQQSLDQGLQFLIQYYNGEERAKGNILERFSAQQFPDLHSELNLSSLELGDSALYFCASSSSSSGRPGELFFGEGSRLTVL.

The chain joins TRBV7-2 to TRBJ2-5; 10 bases align to TRBD1. Germline values: CDR1 SGHTA, CDR2 FQGNSA. V lost 5 bases, J lost 2 bases, and 2 bases stayed unmatched. The CDR3 runs 14 residues. The CDR3 protein is CASSPDRGQETQYF. The CDR3 DNA follows: TGTGCCAGCAGCCCGGACAGGGGGCAAGAGACCCAGTACTTC.

The chain uses TRBV19 and TRBJ1-1; 8 bases fit TRBD1. This CDR3 spans 14 amino acids. With 4 bases clipped from V and 6 bases from J, the junction kept 7 bases outside the gene matches. The germline V gene has CDR1 LNHDA and CDR2 SQIVND (reference sequence). This CDR3 reads CASSTTGVFAEAFF. As DNA, the CDR3 is TGTGCCAGTAGTACGACAGGGGTATTCGCTGAAGCTTTCTTT.

This clone came up once. This chain joins TRBV6-1 and TRBJ2-1; 7 bases fit TRBD2. CDR3 size: 16 residues. The germline V gene has CDR1 MNHNS and CDR2 SASEGT. With 3 bases clipped from V and 2 bases from J, the junction kept 7 bases outside the gene matches. CDR3 sequence reads: CASSESAGEPYNEQFF. As DNA, the CDR3 is TGTGCCAGCAGTGAGTCGGCGGGAGAACCCTACAATGAGCAGTTCTTC.

This chain joins TRBV5-6 and TRBJ2-7; D is unresolved. The CDR3 is 14 amino acids. Trimming pared 1 base from V and 0 bases from J, leaving 8 bases between. Per germline, CDR1 SGHDT and CDR2 YYEEEE. In DNA, the CDR3 is TGTGCCAGCAGCTTGATAACTTACTCCTACGAGCAGTACTTC. Residues: CASSLITYSYEQYF.